This T cell receptor beta chain was captured by sequencing in a study of T cells in localized non-small cell lung cancer. Study-wide results and caveats: Appearances in adjacent lung were noted for a median approximately 50 of the top 100 tumor clones. There was an association of higher blood T cell density with longer overall survival. Measurement of T cell clonality placed uninvolved adjacent lung highest, above the level in tumor. Heterogeneity cannot be ruled out, as sequencing used one tumor region only.

This clone was seen just once. The target antigen is unknown. Unmatched junction bases numbered 14, after V lost 4 bases and J lost 10 bases. CDR3 length: 17 residues. The germline CDR1 and CDR2 sequences are SGHRS and YFSETQ. TCRdb keeps only in-frame clones here, not all; method: immunoSEQ multiplex PCR. The repertoire holds 35,000 to 40,000 clones, approximately 94% seen once, with around 6.5% in the top ten. This chain joins TRBV5-1 and TRBJ1-6; 10 bases fit TRBD1. The source material was peripheral blood, sampled before any cancer treatment. This sequence was found in a female donor aged 60 or older with stage I lung adenocarcinoma. The CDR3 spells CASSRQGAQGIESPLHF. The CDR3 DNA reads TGCGCCAGCAGCCGACAGGGGGCGCAAGGGATAGAATCACCCCTCCACTTT.